The 12 T cell receptor beta chains below all came from one sample that was sequenced in a study of radiotherapy plus CTLA-4 blockade in lung cancer (dated by TCRdb to 2017 to 2018). The library was produced with the immunoSEQ multiplex PCR assay. TCRdb's version of the immuneACCESS table is confined to in-frame rearrangements and falls short of the full clone set. An unresolved V gene accounts for under half of the shortfall where checked; the remainder is of unknown origin. The sample includes 75,000 or so clones, with around 73% observed a single time. 7% to 8.5% of the sample is taken by the ten largest. The sample here was peripheral blood, taken from a patient treated with radiotherapy plus ipilimumab. The receptors were gathered from a human donor with non-small cell lung cancer who had a complete response to radiotherapy plus ipilimumab.

This chain uses TRBV18 with TRBJ1-4; maybe TRBD1 (5 bases). The CDR3 has 17 residues. Trimming pared 1 base from V and 0 bases from J, leaving 12 bases between. Germline V gene lookup returns CDR1 KGHSH and CDR2 LQKENI. CDR3 region: CASSPQKGSATNEKLFF. Written as DNA, the CDR3 is TGTGCCAGCTCACCACAGAAGGGGAGTGCAACTAATGAAAAACTGTTTTTT.

This clone is deemed medium-sized. The rearrangement uses TRBV14 and TRBJ2-5; D uncertain. Germline assignment: CDR1 SGHDN and CDR2 FVKESK. Between the trimmed V and J ends, which lost 4 bases and 7 bases, there was a span of 16 bases. The CDR3 spans 14 residues. The CDR3 loop is CASSPGGLIWTQYF. The CDR3 DNA sequence: TGTGCCAGCAGCCCCGGTGGGCTGATATGGACCCAGTACTTC. Full variable domain (outside the CDR3, taken from reference TRBV14 and TRBJ2-5): EAGVTQFPSHSVIEKGQTVTLRCDPISGHDNLYWYRRVMGKEIKFLLHFVKESKQDESGMPNNRFLAERTGGTYSTLKVQPAELEDSGVYFCASSPGGLIWTQYFGPGTRLLVL.

The chain carries TRBV7-2 and TRBJ2-2; 10 nucleotides match TRBD1. Germline V CDR1 and CDR2: SGHTA, FQGNSA. Losses at the gene ends were 5 bases for V and 5 bases for J; bases not matched to a gene: 5. The CDR3 length is 15 residues. The CDR3 DNA is TGTGCCAGCAGCCCTGGACAGGGGGGAACCGGGGAGCTGTTTTTT. This translates into CASSPGQGGTGELFF.

This chain uses TRBV7-9 with TRBJ1-6; D is perhaps TRBD1 (5 bases). V lost 5 bases, J lost 8 bases, and 13 bases lay in between. The CDR3 has 14 amino acids. Germline lookup yields CDR1 SEHNR and CDR2 FQNEAQ (reference sequence). The CDR3 DNA is TGTGCCAGCAGCCGCAGGGATGGGGATTCACCCCTCCACTTT. It is translated as CASSRRDGDSPLHF.

This CDR3 is CASSLTRTGVGQPQHF. In DNA, the CDR3 is TGTGCCAGCTCACTTACCCGGACCGGTGTAGGTCAGCCCCAGCATTTT. This chain connects TRBV18 to TRBJ1-5; no definite D call. The CDR3 covers 16 residues. V lost 4 bases to trimming and J lost 6 bases, with 19 bases between them. CDR1 and CDR2 (germline): KGHSH, LQKENI. Full variable domain (remainder filled in from reference TRBV18 and TRBJ1-5): NAGVMQNPRHLVRRRGQEARLRCSPMKGHSHVYWYRQLPEEGLKFMVYLQKENIIDESGMPKERFSAEFPKEGPSILRIQQVVRGDSAAYFCASSLTRTGVGQPQHFGDGTRLSIL.

This sequence joins TRBV6-6 and TRBJ1-5, with a possible D match to TRBD1 (5 bases). V dropped 7 bases and J dropped 7 bases, with 17 bases sitting between them. The CDR3 is 14 residues long. Germline loops: CDR1 MNHNY, CDR2 SVGAGI (reference sequence). In DNA form, the CDR3 reads TGTGCCAGCACCCTCAGGGAGGCTTACCAGCCCCAGCATTTT. The encoded protein is CASTLREAYQPQHF.

This clone turned up a few times. This chain's CDR3 is CAINRAANYGYTF. The CDR3 DNA reads TGTGCCATCAACAGGGCAGCTAACTATGGCTACACCTTC. The chain combines TRBV10-3 with TRBJ1-2; D is possibly TRBD1 (6 bases). Germline lookup yields CDR1 ENHRY and CDR2 SYGVKD. The CDR3 sequence is 13 residues long. Trimming stripped 7 bases from V and 0 bases from J, with 9 bases between.

This clone showed up just a few times. CDR3 residues: CAISQGADTQYF. CDR3 in DNA: TGTGCCATCAGTCAGGGTGCAGATACGCAGTATTTT. The rearrangement uses TRBV10-3 and TRBJ2-3; D might be TRBD1 (5 bases). Trimming left V 5 bases short and J 4 bases short, with 7 bases between. The CDR3 extends over 12 amino acids. Germline V gene data show CDR1 as ENHRY and CDR2 as SYGVKD.

V usage is TRBV7-2 and J usage is TRBJ2-5, with TRBD2 matching over 8 bases. The V and J ends lost 4 bases and 10 bases, in that order; junction bases with no gene match: 14. The CDR3 has 15 amino acids. CDR1 SGHTA and CDR2 FQGNSA come from the germline V gene. This CDR3 reads CASSSGYWSGGDQYF. For the CDR3, the DNA is TGTGCCAGCAGCTCCGGGTATTGGTCGGGAGGGGACCAGTACTTC. Full variable domain (rest looked up from reference TRBV7-2 and TRBJ2-5): GAGVSQSPSNKVTEKGKDVELRCDPISGHTALYWYRQSLGQGLEFLIYFQGNSAPDKSGLPSDRFSAERTGGSVSTLTIQRTQQEDSAVYLCASSSGYWSGGDQYFGPGTRLLVL.

V gene TRBV5-5 combines with J gene TRBJ2-5; 7 positions agree with TRBD1. There are 14 residues in the CDR3. The germline V gene has CDR1 SGHKS and CDR2 YYEKEE (reference sequence). The junction had 8 bases not matched to a gene; V was cut back by 4 bases and J by 5 bases. For the CDR3, the DNA is TGTGCCAGCAGCCGGCGGACAGGAAGGGAGACCCAGTACTTC. Protein: CASSRRTGRETQYF.

The chain couples TRBV30 to TRBJ1-4; D unclear. V was pared by 0 bases and J by 5 bases, with 10 bases between. The CDR3 extends over 14 amino acids. Germline values: CDR1 GTSNPN, CDR2 SVGIG (reference sequence). Here the CDR3 reads CAWSVPGRNEKLFF. In DNA form, the CDR3 reads TGTGCCTGGAGTGTACCTGGTAGGAATGAAAAACTGTTTTTT.

About this clone itself: The sample holds other DNA sequences that translate to the same CDR3. The rearrangement links TRBV10-2 to TRBJ2-2, with D possibly matching TRBD1 (5 bases). Trimming removed 6 bases from V and 4 bases from J, with 9 bases in between. CDR3 length: 13 amino acids. Germline V gives CDR1 WSHSY, CDR2 SAAADI. The CDR3 DNA follows: TGCGCCAGCAGGGGGCGTAGCACCGGGGAGCTGTTTTTT. This translates into CASRGRSTGELFF.